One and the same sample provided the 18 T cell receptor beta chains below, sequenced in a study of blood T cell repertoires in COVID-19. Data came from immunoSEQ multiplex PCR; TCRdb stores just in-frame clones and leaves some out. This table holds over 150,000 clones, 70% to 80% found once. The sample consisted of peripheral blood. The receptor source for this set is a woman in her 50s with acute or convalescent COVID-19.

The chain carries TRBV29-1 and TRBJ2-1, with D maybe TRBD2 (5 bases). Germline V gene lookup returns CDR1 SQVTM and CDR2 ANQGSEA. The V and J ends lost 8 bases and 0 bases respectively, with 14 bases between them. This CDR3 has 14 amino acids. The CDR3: CSSSGESSYNEQFF. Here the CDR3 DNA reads TGCAGCTCCTCCGGGGAGAGCTCCTACAATGAGCAGTTCTTC.

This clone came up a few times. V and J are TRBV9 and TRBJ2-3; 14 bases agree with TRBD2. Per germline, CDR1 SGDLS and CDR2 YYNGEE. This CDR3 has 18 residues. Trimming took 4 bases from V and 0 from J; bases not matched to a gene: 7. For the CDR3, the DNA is TGTGCCAGCAGCCCGCGACTAGCGGGAGGGGTTAGCACAGATACGCAGTATTTT. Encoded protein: CASSPRLAGGVSTDTQYF.

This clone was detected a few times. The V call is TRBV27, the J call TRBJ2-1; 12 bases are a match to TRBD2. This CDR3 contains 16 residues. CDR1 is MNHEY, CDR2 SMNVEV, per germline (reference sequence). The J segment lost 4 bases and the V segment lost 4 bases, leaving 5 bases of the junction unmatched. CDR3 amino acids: CASSSTSGRSYNEQFF. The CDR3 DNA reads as TGTGCCAGCAGTTCGACTAGCGGGAGATCTTACAATGAGCAGTTCTTC.

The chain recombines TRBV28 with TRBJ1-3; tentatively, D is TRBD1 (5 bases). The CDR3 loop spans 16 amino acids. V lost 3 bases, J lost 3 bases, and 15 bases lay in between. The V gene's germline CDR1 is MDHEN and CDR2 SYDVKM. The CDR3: CASSFKRGALGNTIYF. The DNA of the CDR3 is TGTGCCAGCAGTTTTAAAAGGGGTGCTCTTGGAAACACCATATATTTT.

CDR3 bases: TGTGCCAGTCGGCCGGGGACAGGGTGGACAGATACGCAGTATTTT. Its protein product is CASRPGTGWTDTQYF. The V call is TRBV19, the J call TRBJ2-3; 9 bases align to TRBD1. Losses at the gene ends were 8 bases for V and 3 bases for J; bases not matched to a gene: 9. The CDR3 extends over 15 amino acids. Germline V gives CDR1 LNHDA, CDR2 SQIVND (reference sequence).

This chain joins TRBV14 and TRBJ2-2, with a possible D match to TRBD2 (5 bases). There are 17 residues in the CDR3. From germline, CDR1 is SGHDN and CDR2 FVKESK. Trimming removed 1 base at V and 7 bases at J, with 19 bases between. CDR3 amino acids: CASSQVMVPIEGGELFF. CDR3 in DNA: TGTGCCAGCAGCCAAGTGATGGTTCCTATCGAGGGCGGGGAGCTGTTTTTT. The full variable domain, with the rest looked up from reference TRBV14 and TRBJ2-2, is EAGVTQFPSHSVIEKGQTVTLRCDPISGHDNLYWYRRVMGKEIKFLLHFVKESKQDESGMPNNRFLAERTGGTYSTLKVQPAELEDSGVYFCASSQVMVPIEGGELFFGEGSRLTVL.

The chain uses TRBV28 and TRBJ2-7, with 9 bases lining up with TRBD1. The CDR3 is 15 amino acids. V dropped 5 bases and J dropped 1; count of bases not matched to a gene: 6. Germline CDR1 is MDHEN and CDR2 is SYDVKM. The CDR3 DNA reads TGTGCCAGCAGTCAACCCGGGACAGGGTCCTACGAGCAGTACTTC. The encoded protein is CASSQPGTGSYEQYF.

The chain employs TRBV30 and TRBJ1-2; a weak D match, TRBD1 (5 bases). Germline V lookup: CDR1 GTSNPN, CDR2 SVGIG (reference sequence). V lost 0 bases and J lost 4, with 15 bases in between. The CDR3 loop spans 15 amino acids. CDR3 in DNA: TGTGCCTGGAGTGTACTTTCGCGGGGGACCTATGGCTACACCTTC. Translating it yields CAWSVLSRGTYGYTF.

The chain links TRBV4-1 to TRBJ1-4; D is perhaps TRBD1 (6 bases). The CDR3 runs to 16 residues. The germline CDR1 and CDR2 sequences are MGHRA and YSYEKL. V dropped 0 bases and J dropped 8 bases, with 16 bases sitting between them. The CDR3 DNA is TGCGCCAGCAGCCAAGATTTCGAGGGGGAGGGAGAAAAACTGTTTTTT. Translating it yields CASSQDFEGEGEKLFF.

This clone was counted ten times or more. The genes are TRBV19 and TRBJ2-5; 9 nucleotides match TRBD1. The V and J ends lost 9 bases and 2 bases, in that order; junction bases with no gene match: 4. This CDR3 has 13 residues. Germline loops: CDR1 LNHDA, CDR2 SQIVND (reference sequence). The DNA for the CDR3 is TGTGCCAGCGGACAGGGGCCTCAAGAGACCCAGTACTTC. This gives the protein CASGQGPQETQYF. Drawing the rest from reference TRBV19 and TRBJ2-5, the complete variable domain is DGGITQSPKYLFRKEGQNVTLSCEQNLNHDAMYWYRQDPGQGLRLIYYSQIVNDFQKGDIAEGYSVSREKKESFPLTVTSAQKNPTAFYLCASGQGPQETQYFGPGTRLLVL.

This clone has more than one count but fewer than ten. CDR3 protein: CASSPGQGARTEAFF. The CDR3 DNA sequence: TGTGCCAGCAGCCCAGGACAGGGGGCGAGAACTGAAGCTTTCTTT. The chain is built from TRBV4-2 and TRBJ1-1; the match to TRBD1 covers 11 bases. V was pared by 4 bases and J by 5 bases, with 6 bases of the junction left unmatched. Germline CDR1 LGHNA, CDR2 YNFKEQ. The CDR3 loop spans 15 amino acids.

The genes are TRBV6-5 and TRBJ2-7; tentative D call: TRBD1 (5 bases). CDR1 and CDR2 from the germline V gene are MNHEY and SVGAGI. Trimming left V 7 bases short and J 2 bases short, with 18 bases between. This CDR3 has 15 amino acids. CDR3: CASTPGRTRAYEQYF. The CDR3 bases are TGTGCCAGCACCCCTGGAAGGACACGAGCCTACGAGCAGTACTTC.

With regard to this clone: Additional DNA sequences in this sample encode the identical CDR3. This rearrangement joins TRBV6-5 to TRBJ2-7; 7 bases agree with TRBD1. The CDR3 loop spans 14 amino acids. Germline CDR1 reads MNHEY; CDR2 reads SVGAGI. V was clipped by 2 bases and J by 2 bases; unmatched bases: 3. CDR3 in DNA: TGTGCCAGCAGTTACAGGGGGCCCACCTACGAGCAGTACTTC. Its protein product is CASSYRGPTYEQYF.

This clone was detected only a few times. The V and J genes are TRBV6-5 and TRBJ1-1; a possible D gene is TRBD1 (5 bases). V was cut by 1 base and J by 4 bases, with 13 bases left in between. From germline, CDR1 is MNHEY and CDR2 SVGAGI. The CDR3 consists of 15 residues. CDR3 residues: CASSYLRTPRTEAFF. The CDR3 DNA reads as TGTGCCAGCAGTTACTTGCGGACACCCCGCACTGAAGCTTTCTTT.

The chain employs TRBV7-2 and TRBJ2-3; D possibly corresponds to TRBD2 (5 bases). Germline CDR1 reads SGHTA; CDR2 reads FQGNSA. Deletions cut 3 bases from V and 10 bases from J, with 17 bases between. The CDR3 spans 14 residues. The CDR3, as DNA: TGTGCCAGCAGCTTTAACCTGCGGTCCGGGGCGCAGTATTTT. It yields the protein CASSFNLRSGAQYF.

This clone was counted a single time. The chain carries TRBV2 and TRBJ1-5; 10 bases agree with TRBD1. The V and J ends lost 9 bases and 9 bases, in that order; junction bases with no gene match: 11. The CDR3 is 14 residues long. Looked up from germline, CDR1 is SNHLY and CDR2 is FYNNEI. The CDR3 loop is CASNNGTGAGPQHF. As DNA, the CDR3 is TGTGCCAGTAATAATGGGACAGGGGCCGGGCCCCAGCATTTT. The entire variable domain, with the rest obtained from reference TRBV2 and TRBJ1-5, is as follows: EPEVTQTPSHQVTQMGQEVILRCVPISNHLYFYWYRQILGQKVEFLVSFYNNEISEKSEIFDDQFSVERPDGSNFTLKIRSTKLEDSAMYFCASNNGTGAGPQHFGDGTRLSIL.

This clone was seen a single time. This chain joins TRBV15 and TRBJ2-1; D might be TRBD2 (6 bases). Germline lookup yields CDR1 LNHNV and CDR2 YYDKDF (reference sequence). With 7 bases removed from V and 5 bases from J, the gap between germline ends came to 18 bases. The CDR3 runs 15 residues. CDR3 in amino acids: CATKQAGGAHNEQFF. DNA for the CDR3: TGTGCCACCAAGCAAGCGGGCGGGGCCCACAATGAGCAGTTCTTC.

In nucleotides, the CDR3 is TGTGCCAGCAGCTTGGCCGCCGGGACAGGGGTCAATGAGCAGTTCTTC. Residues: CASSLAAGTGVNEQFF. This sequence joins TRBV7-2 and TRBJ2-1; 10 bases are shared with TRBD1. With 3 bases clipped from V and 6 bases from J, the junction kept 8 bases outside the gene matches. The CDR3 is 16 amino acids. Germline lookup yields CDR1 SGHTA and CDR2 FQGNSA. The variable domain in full, completed from reference TRBV7-2 and TRBJ2-1, reads GAGVSQSPSNKVTEKGKDVELRCDPISGHTALYWYRQSLGQGLEFLIYFQGNSAPDKSGLPSDRFSAERTGGSVSTLTIQRTQQEDSAVYLCASSLAAGTGVNEQFFGPGTRLTVL.